This T cell receptor beta chain comes out of a study of human T cells and chemical hapten exposure. This CDR3 is 15 amino acids long. V lost 0 bases and J lost 6; bases outside the gene matches: 9. Per the germline V gene, CDR1 is SQVTM and CDR2 is ANQGSEA. Time point described: patch test 3, about 24 weeks after DPC sensitization. This sample's treatment: therapeutic diphenylcyclopropenone sensitization with weekly scalp DPC. Single cDNA molecules in the library carried unique molecular identifiers attached during preparation. TCRdb recomputed calls from the RACE reads with MiXCR, one row per CDR3 protein. The data contain some 170,000 distinct CDR3 sequences, 25% to 30% of them seen just once; the ten biggest clones take up about 2.1%.

V is TRBV29-1 and J is TRBJ1-2; 8 bases fit TRBD1. The source material was whole blood, sampled in connection with sensitization to the hapten diphenylcyclopropenone (DPC). The source of this sequence is a young woman with alopecia areata. Some clones in this sample may be carry-over from other donors' samples. This chain's CDR3 is CSVEDRQGAGNGYTF. For the CDR3, the DNA is TGCAGCGTTGAAGATCGGCAGGGGGCAGGAAATGGCTACACCTTC.